These 26 T cell receptor beta chains came from one sample sequenced in a study of T cells in Graves' hyperthyroidism and ophthalmopathy. TCR beta CDR3 sequences were amplified from RNA transcripts. HTBI primers drove first-round RT-PCR of the TCR CDR3. TCRdb used MiXCR to reprocess the multiplex PCR reads, holding one entry per CDR3 protein. The table shows 300,000 to 450,000 distinct CDR3 sequences, with about 14% occurring only once. Sequencing input: blood. These receptors were obtained from a woman under 40 with Graves' ophthalmopathy.

The rearrangement uses TRBV5-6 and TRBJ2-2; TRBD1 is a possible D gene (6 bases). Trimming stripped 0 bases from V and 7 bases from J, with 13 bases between. Germline V gives CDR1 SGHDT, CDR2 YYEEEE. CDR3 length: 15 amino acids. CDR3 nucleotides: TGTGCCAGCAGCTTGGCCTACAGGGTTGACGGGGAGCTGTTTTTT. Protein: CASSLAYRVDGELFF.

V is TRBV28 and J is TRBJ2-7; 7 bases map to TRBD2. CDR1 and CDR2 from the germline V gene are MDHEN and SYDVKM. CDR3 length: 15 amino acids. The V gene end was trimmed by 0 bases and the J gene end by 0 bases; junction bases not matched to a gene: 2. This chain's CDR3 is CASSLWGEGSYEQYF. The CDR3 nucleotides are TGTGCCAGCAGTTTATGGGGGGAGGGCTCCTACGAGCAGTACTTC.

This clonotype was detected many times. The genes are TRBV2 and TRBJ2-2, with no clear D. V was trimmed by 1 base and J by 4 bases, leaving 4 bases between them. The germline gives CDR1 SNHLY, CDR2 FYNNEI. The CDR3 extends over 13 amino acids. The CDR3 bases are TGTGCCAGCAGTGAAGATGGCACCGGGGAGCTGTTTTTT. Amino acid sequence: CASSEDGTGELFF. Complete variable domain (other parts from reference TRBV2 and TRBJ2-2): EPEVTQTPSHQVTQMGQEVILRCVPISNHLYFYWYRQILGQKVEFLVSFYNNEISEKSEIFDDQFSVERPDGSNFTLKIRSTKLEDSAMYFCASSEDGTGELFFGEGSRLTVL.

Ten or more counts support this clonotype. The chain links TRBV30 to TRBJ1-5, with 7 positions matching TRBD1. V lost 5 bases to trimming and J lost 1 base; unmatched junction nucleotides: 14. The CDR3 length is 17 residues. Germline V gives CDR1 GTSNPN, CDR2 SVGIG (reference sequence). The CDR3 loop reads CAWAPGQRSWSNQPQHF. CDR3 sequence (DNA): TGTGCCTGGGCTCCGGGACAGCGTTCATGGAGCAATCAGCCCCAGCATTTT. Full variable domain (outside the CDR3, taken from reference TRBV30 and TRBJ1-5): SQTIHQWPATLVQPVGSPLSLECTVEGTSNPNLYWYRQAAGRGLQLLFYSVGIGQISSEVPQNLSASRPQDRQFILSSKKLLLSDSGFYLCAWAPGQRSWSNQPQHFGDGTRLSIL.

This clonotype showed up many times. V and J are TRBV12-5 and TRBJ2-1, with D perhaps matching TRBD2 (7 bases). V lost 3 bases, J lost 5 bases, and 11 bases lay in between. The germline gives CDR1 LGHNT, CDR2 FRNRAP. The CDR3 consists of 14 residues. The CDR3 sequence: CASGFGGGNNEQFF. The CDR3 bases are TGTGCTAGTGGTTTTGGCGGGGGCAACAATGAGCAGTTCTTC.

This clonotype was recorded many times. The CDR3 region has the DNA TGTGCCAGCAGTTTCGGAGCCCCGAACACCGGGGAGCTGTTTTTT. This encodes CASSFGAPNTGELFF. The rearrangement links TRBV12-3 or TRBV12-4 to TRBJ2-2; no clear D gene. V was shortened by 3 bases and J by 0 bases, with 8 bases between the two germline ends. There are 15 residues in the CDR3.

The genes are TRBV7-8 and TRBJ1-4; D is undetermined. The V end lost 4 bases, the J end lost 4 bases, and 7 bases lay between the germline ends. CDR1 and CDR2 from the germline V gene are SGHVS and FQNEAQ. The CDR3 has 13 residues. In nucleotides, the CDR3 is TGTGCCAGCAGCTCATTGAGTAATGAAAAACTGTTTTTT. Translated, it gives CASSSLSNEKLFF.

The chain combines TRBV6-1 with TRBJ1-2; D may be TRBD1 (5 bases). V was trimmed by 8 bases and J by 7 bases, leaving 17 bases between them. The CDR3 sequence is 13 residues long. The V gene's germline CDR1 is MNHNS and CDR2 SASEGT. CDR3 bases: TGTGCCAGCTTTCCATCACCTGGGACTGGCTACACCTTC. Encoded protein: CASFPSPGTGYTF.

Many counts were recorded for this clonotype. The chain is built from TRBV28 and TRBJ1-2; D gene ambiguous. Germline loops: CDR1 MDHEN, CDR2 SYDVKM. The CDR3 has 11 amino acids. The V and J ends lost 2 bases and 6 bases respectively, with 4 bases between them. CDR3 amino acids: CASSLQDGYTF. In nucleotides, the CDR3 is TGTGCCAGCAGTTTACAGGATGGCTACACCTTC.

This clonotype was found many times. The CDR3 DNA reads as TGTGCCATCAGTGCGGGACAGTCGAACACCGGGGAGCTGTTTTTT. Protein: CAISAGQSNTGELFF. V usage is TRBV10-3 and J usage is TRBJ2-2; TRBD1 aligns across 7 bases. This CDR3 spans 15 amino acids. CDR1 is ENHRY and CDR2 is SYGVKD in the germline V gene. V dropped 4 bases and J dropped 0; count of bases not matched to a gene: 2.

This clonotype was counted a few times. This chain uses TRBV19 with TRBJ1-2; weak D call: TRBD1 (6 bases). V was trimmed by 3 bases and J by 4 bases, leaving 15 bases between them. CDR1 and CDR2 from the germline V gene are LNHDA and SQIVND (reference sequence). The CDR3 is 15 residues long. The CDR3 nucleotides are TGTGCCAGTAGTATGTCCGGACAGAACCTCTATGGCTACACCTTC. This gives the protein CASSMSGQNLYGYTF.

This clonotype was observed many times. The V and J genes are TRBV29-1 and TRBJ2-3; 13 nucleotides match TRBD2. Trimming cost V 7 bases and J 5 bases; bases outside gene matches: 9. Germline V gives CDR1 SQVTM, CDR2 ANQGSEA. The length of the CDR3 is 15 residues. The CDR3 loop reads CSAVGLAGIRDTQYF. The CDR3 DNA follows: TGCAGCGCCGTGGGACTAGCGGGGATCAGAGATACGCAGTATTTT.

This clonotype was seen a few times. The CDR3 loop reads CASKGSEVSGANVLTF. In DNA form, the CDR3 reads TGCGCCAGCAAGGGTAGCGAGGTCTCTGGGGCCAACGTCCTGACTTTC. This sequence joins TRBV10-2 and TRBJ2-6; perhaps TRBD2 as D (5 bases). This CDR3 comprises 16 residues. From germline, CDR1 is WSHSY and CDR2 SAAADI. V lost 7 bases and J lost 0, with 13 bases in between.

The genes are TRBV4-1 and TRBJ2-1; 9 bases are a match to TRBD2. J gave up 4 bases and V 1 base, and 2 bases lay outside the gene matches. The V gene's germline CDR1 is MGHRA and CDR2 YSYEKL. There are 15 residues in the CDR3. CDR3 loop: CASSQVSGGYNEQFF. The CDR3 nucleotides read TGCGCCAGCAGCCAAGTTAGCGGGGGTTACAATGAGCAGTTCTTC.

This clonotype was recorded at least ten times. The V call is TRBV28, the J call TRBJ2-5; 10 bases are shared with TRBD1. V trimming: 6 bases; J trimming: 12 bases; junction bases outside the gene matches: 1. Looked up from germline, CDR1 is MDHEN and CDR2 is SYDVKM. The CDR3 totals 10 residues. CDR3: CASRGTGEYF. Written as DNA, the CDR3 is TGTGCCAGCAGGGGGACAGGGGAGTACTTC.

This clonotype has a count of ten or more. The genes are TRBV12-3 or TRBV12-4 and TRBJ1-3; D is unclear. The CDR3 covers 11 residues. V lost 6 bases to trimming and J lost 8 bases, with 8 bases between them. CDR3 nucleotides: TGTGCCAGCAGCTCAAGGGACACCATATATTTT. Protein product: CASSSRDTIYF.

The chain has TRBV20-1 and TRBJ1-2; D remains ambiguous. Trimming removed 5 bases from V and 2 bases from J, with 12 bases in between. The length of the CDR3 is 13 residues. Germline CDR1 and CDR2: DFQATT and SNEGSKA (reference sequence). CDR3 residues: CSAYFLLNYGYTF. DNA of the CDR3: TGCAGTGCTTATTTCCTACTCAACTATGGCTACACCTTC.

This clonotype was seen at least ten times. The rearrangement uses TRBV5-1 and TRBJ1-2; possibly TRBD1 for D (6 bases). Germline V lookup: CDR1 SGHRS, CDR2 YFSETQ. This CDR3 region has 14 residues. With 6 bases removed from V and 6 bases from J, the gap between germline ends came to 18 bases. In DNA form, the CDR3 reads TGCGCCAGCACCCGGGACACCGGTCCCGATGGCTACACCTTC. It is translated as CASTRDTGPDGYTF.

This clonotype occurred many times. This chain connects TRBV2 to TRBJ2-7; D is unclear. Looked up from germline, CDR1 is SNHLY and CDR2 is FYNNEI. The CDR3 has 11 residues. The V and J ends lost 3 bases and 4 bases respectively, with 4 bases between them. The DNA for the CDR3 is TGTGCCAGCAGTGACCAGTACGAGCAGTACTTC. This codes for CASSDQYEQYF.

The CDR3 loop reads CASSPASLEQYF. CDR3 nucleotide sequence: TGCGCCAGCAGCCCGGCGTCACTAGAGCAGTACTTC. This chain connects TRBV5-1 to TRBJ2-7; D is unclear. This CDR3 has 12 amino acids. Trimming shortened V by 4 bases and J by 7 bases, and 12 bases separated the two germline ends. CDR1 is SGHRS and CDR2 is YFSETQ in the germline V gene.

This clonotype turned up a few times. The genes are TRBV19 and TRBJ2-2; D is uncertain. Germline values: CDR1 LNHDA, CDR2 SQIVND (reference sequence). This CDR3 is built from 12 residues. Trimming cost V 5 bases and J 3 bases, with 4 bases left between them. The CDR3 is CASSWDTGELFF. CDR3 DNA sequence: TGTGCCAGTAGTTGGGACACCGGGGAGCTGTTTTTT.

The gene calls are TRBV28 and TRBJ2-2; D gene uncertain. The germline V and J ends were trimmed by 8 bases and 11 bases, with 21 bases remaining between them. CDR3 length: 14 residues. Germline V gives CDR1 MDHEN, CDR2 SYDVKM. This CDR3 is CASGLSISSIELFF. CDR3 nucleotide sequence: TGTGCCAGCGGTCTCTCCATCTCAAGCATAGAGCTGTTTTTT.

This clonotype has a count of ten or more. The chain joins TRBV29-1 to TRBJ1-5; the match to TRBD1 covers 7 bases. The CDR3 loop spans 13 amino acids. CDR1 and CDR2 from the germline V gene are SQVTM and ANQGSEA. V lost 7 bases to trimming and J lost 7 bases; unmatched junction nucleotides: 10. The CDR3 DNA follows: TGCAGCGGCCAGACAGGGAGAGGACAGCCCCAGCATTTT. Translation gives CSGQTGRGQPQHF.

This clonotype was seen at least ten times. The DNA for the CDR3 is TGTGCCAGCAGTTACTCAATAACAGATACGCAGTATTTT. Translation: CASSYSITDTQYF. The chain joins TRBV6-5 to TRBJ2-3; D remains unclear. Trimming cost V 0 bases and J 3 bases, with 4 bases left between them. CDR1 is MNHEY, CDR2 SVGAGI, per germline. The CDR3 is made up of 13 amino acids.

In regard to this clonotype: A much larger clone sits a single nucleotide away, making a read error possible. V gene TRBV6-1 combines with J gene TRBJ2-3, with D possibly being TRBD1 or TRBD2 (5 bases each). The CDR3 loop spans 16 amino acids. Germline V lookup: CDR1 MNHNS, CDR2 SASEGT. V was trimmed by 7 bases and J by 0 bases, leaving 17 bases between them. In DNA, the CDR3 is TGTGCCAGCACCACTGTAGCTGGGGGAAGCACAGATACGCAGTATTTT. This codes for CASTTVAGGSTDTQYF.

This clonotype was picked up many times. Written as DNA, the CDR3 is TGTGCCAGCACCGTGAGAGTAAACGAGCAGTACTTC. Its translation is CASTVRVNEQYF. V gene TRBV16 combines with J gene TRBJ2-7; D not resolved. V was clipped by 7 bases and J by 5 bases, with 12 bases between them. This CDR3 comprises 12 residues. Germline CDR1 is KGHSY and CDR2 is FQNENV.